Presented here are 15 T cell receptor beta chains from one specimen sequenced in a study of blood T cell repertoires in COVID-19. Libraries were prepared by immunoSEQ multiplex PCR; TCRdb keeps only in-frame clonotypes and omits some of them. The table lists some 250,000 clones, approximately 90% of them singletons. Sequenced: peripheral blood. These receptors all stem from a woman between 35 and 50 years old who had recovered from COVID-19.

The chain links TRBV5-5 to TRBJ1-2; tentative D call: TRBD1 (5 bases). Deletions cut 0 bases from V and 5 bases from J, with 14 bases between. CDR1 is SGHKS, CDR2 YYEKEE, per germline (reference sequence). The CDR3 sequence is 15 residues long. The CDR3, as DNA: TGTGCCAGCAGCTTGGAGCAGGGACTTCGGTATGGCTACACCTTC. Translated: CASSLEQGLRYGYTF.

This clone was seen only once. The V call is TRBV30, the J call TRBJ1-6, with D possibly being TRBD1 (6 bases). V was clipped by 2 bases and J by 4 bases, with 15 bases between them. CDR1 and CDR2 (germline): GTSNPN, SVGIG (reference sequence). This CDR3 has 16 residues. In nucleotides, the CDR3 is TGTGCCTGGAGTAAACAGGGCCGGGGATATAATTCACCCCTCCACTTT. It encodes CAWSKQGRGYNSPLHF.

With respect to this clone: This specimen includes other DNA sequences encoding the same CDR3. The CDR3: CASSSAGGSYNEQFF. The CDR3 bases are TGCGCCAGCAGCTCAGCGGGCGGCTCCTACAATGAGCAGTTCTTC. The rearrangement uses TRBV5-1 and TRBJ2-1, with D maybe TRBD2 (6 bases). The germline V gene encodes CDR1 SGHRS and CDR2 YFSETQ. The germline V and J ends were trimmed by 3 bases and 0 bases, with 10 bases remaining between them. The CDR3 runs 15 residues.

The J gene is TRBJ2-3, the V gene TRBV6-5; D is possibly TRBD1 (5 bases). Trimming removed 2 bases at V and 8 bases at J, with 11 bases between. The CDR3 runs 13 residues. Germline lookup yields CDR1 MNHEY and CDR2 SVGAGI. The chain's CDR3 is CASSYPTGTTQYF. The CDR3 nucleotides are TGTGCCAGCAGTTACCCAACAGGAACTACGCAGTATTTT.

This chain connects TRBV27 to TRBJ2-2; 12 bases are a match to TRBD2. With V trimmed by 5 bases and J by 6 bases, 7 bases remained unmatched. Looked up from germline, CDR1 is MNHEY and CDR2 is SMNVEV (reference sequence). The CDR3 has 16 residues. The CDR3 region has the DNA TGTGCCAGCAGTCCCTGGACTAGCGGGATTGCCGGGGAGCTGTTTTTT. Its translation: CASSPWTSGIAGELFF.

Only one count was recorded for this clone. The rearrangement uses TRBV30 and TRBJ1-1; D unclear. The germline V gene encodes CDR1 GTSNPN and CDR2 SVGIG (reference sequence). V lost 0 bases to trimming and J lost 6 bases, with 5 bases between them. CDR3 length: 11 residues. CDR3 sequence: CAWSVRAEAFF. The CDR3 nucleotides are TGTGCCTGGAGTGTTCGGGCTGAAGCTTTCTTT.

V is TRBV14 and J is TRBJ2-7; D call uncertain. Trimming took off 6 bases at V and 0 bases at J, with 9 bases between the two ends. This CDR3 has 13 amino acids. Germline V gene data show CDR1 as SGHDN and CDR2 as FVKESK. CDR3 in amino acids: CASRSSDSYEQYF. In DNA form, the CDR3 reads TGTGCCAGCAGGTCCAGCGACTCCTACGAGCAGTACTTC.

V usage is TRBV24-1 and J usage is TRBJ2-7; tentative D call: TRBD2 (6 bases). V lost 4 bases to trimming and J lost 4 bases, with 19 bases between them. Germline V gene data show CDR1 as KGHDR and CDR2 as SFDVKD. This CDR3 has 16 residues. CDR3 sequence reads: CATSDTGGTHPYEQYV. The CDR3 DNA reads TGTGCCACCAGTGACACCGGGGGTACCCATCCTTACGAGCAGTACGTC.

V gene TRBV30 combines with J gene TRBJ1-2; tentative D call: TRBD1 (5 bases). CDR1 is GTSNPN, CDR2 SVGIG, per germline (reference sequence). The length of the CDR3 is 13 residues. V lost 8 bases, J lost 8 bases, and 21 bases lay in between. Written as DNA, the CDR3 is TGTGCCGGAACCCCCGGGGGTACGGGAGGCTACACCTTC. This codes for CAGTPGGTGGYTF.

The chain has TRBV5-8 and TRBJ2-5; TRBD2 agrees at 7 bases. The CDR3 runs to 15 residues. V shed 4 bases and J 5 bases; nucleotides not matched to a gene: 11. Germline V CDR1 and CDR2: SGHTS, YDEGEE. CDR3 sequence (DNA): TGTGCCAGCAGCCCAGAGGGCGCGGGAGTGGAGACCCAGTACTTC. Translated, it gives CASSPEGAGVETQYF.

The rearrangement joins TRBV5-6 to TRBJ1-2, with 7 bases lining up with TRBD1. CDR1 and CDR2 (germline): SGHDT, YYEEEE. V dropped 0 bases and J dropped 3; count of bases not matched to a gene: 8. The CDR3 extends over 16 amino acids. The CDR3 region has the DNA TGTGCCAGCAGCTTGGTAGGGGGCGGAGGGGACTATGGCTACACCTTC. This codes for CASSLVGGGGDYGYTF.

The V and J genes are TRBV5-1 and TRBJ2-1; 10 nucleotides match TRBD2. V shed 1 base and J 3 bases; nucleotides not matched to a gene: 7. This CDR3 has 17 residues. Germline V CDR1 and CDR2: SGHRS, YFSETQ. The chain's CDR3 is CASSLFAAGGVYNEQFF. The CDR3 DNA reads TGCGCCAGCAGCTTGTTTGCAGCGGGAGGGGTCTACAATGAGCAGTTCTTC.

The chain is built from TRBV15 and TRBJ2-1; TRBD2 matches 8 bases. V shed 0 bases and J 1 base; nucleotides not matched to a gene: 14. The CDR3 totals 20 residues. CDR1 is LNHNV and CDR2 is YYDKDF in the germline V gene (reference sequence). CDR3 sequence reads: CATSREGGGRSLGSYNEQFF. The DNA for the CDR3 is TGTGCCACCAGCAGAGAGGGGGGCGGGAGGTCCCTCGGGTCCTACAATGAGCAGTTCTTC.

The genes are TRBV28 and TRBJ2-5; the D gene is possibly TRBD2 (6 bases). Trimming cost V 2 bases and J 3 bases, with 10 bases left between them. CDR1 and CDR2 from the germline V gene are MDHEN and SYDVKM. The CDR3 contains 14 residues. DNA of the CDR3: TGTGCCAGCAGTTTAGGGGCGGGAAAAGAGACCCAGTACTTC. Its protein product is CASSLGAGKETQYF.

The DNA of the CDR3 is TGTGCCAGTAGGGGCAGGTCCTGGAACACCATATATTTT. Protein product: CASRGRSWNTIYF. The rearrangement uses TRBV19 and TRBJ1-3; D uncertain. CDR3 size: 13 residues. V gave up 6 bases and J gave up 7 bases, with 13 bases separating them. In germline, CDR1 is LNHDA, CDR2 SQIVND (reference sequence).